This T cell receptor beta chain was obtained from a study of blood T cell repertoires in COVID-19. Per the original data handling: For nucleated cells, counts were estimated from reference gene primer amplification. Assay used: immunoSEQ multiplex PCR; TCRdb lists only in-frame clones, some missing. The DNA gave D and trimming, while V, J and clone size come from that table. The data contain under 250,000 clones, approximately 88% of them singletons. The Seattle patients joined while their infection was active and were tracked longitudinally afterward. This clone was detected a few times. The sequence derives from a woman aged 30 to 39 with COVID-19, enrolled during active disease. Sequenced material: peripheral blood.

Here the CDR3 DNA reads TGTGCCAGCAGGTCAGGGGGCAATCAGCCCCAGCATTTT. Amino acid sequence: CASRSGGNQPQHF. The chain employs TRBV27 and TRBJ1-5; weak D call: TRBD1 (6 bases). Per germline, CDR1 MNHEY and CDR2 SMNVEV (reference sequence). The CDR3 loop spans 13 amino acids. Between the trimmed V and J ends, which lost 6 bases and 2 bases, there was a span of 8 bases.